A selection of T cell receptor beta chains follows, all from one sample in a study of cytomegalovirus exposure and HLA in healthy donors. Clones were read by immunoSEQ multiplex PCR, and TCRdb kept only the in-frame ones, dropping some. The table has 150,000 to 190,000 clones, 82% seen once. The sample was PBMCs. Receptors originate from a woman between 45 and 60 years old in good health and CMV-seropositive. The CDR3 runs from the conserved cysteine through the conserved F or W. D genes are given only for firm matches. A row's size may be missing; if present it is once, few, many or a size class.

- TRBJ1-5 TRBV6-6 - CASSFRGPQHF TGTGCCAGCAGTTTCCGAGGGCCCCAGCATTTT
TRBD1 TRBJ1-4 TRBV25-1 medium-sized CASSATGLEKLFF TGTGCCAGCAGTGCGACAGGGCTTGAAAAACTGTTTTTT
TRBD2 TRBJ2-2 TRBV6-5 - CASSYFSGGSTGELFF TGTGCCAGCAGTTACTTTAGCGGGGGGTCCACCGGGGAGCTGTTTTTT
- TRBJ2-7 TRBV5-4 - CASSLANAIEEQYF TGTGCCAGCAGCTTGGCCAACGCGATAGAGGAGCAGTACTTC
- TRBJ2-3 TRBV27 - CASSSSVARGSTQYF TGTGCCAGCAGTTCCTCCGTGGCGCGGGGTAGTACGCAGTATTTT
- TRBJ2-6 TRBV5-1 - CASSLATVTTGANVLTF TGCGCCAGCAGCTTGGCGACAGTTACTACTGGGGCCAACGTCCTGACTTTC
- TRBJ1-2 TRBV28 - CASSLAAANYGYTF TGTGCCAGCAGTTTAGCGGCAGCTAACTATGGCTACACCTTC
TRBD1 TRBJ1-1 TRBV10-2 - CASSESSGQGQKNTEAFF TGCGCCAGCAGTGAGTCGTCGGGGCAGGGACAGAAGAACACTGAAGCTTTCTTT
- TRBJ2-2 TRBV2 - CASTIALHRELFF TGTGCCAGCACGATAGCCCTCCACCGGGAGCTGTTTTTT
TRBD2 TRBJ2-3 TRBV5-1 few CASSSGLAGAADTQYF TGCGCCAGCAGCTCAGGACTAGCGGGGGCGGCAGATACGCAGTATTTT
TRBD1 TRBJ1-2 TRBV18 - CASSHKDREWINGYTF TGTGCCAGCTCACACAAAGACAGGGAATGGATCAATGGCTACACCTTC
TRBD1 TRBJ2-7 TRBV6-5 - CASGTGGYEQYF TGTGCCAGCGGGACAGGGGGGTACGAGCAGTACTTC
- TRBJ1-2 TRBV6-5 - CASTKGALGYGYTF TGTGCCAGCACGAAAGGAGCGTTGGGCTATGGCTACACCTTC
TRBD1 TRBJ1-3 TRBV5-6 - CASSGTGGLSGNTIYF TGTGCCAGCAGCGGAACAGGGGGGCTCTCTGGAAACACCATATATTTT
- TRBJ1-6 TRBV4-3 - CASSQGRAGMNSPLHF TGCGCCAGCAGCCAAGGGCGAGCAGGGATGAATTCACCCCTCCACTTT
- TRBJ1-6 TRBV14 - CASSRRTGSRSPLHF TGTGCCAGCAGCCGCAGAACAGGTTCGAGGTCACCCCTCCACTTT
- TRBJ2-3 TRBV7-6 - CASSKNPTGTSTDTQYF TGTGCCAGCAGCAAAAACCCCACCGGGACTAGCACAGATACGCAGTATTTT
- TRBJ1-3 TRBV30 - CAWGVRSGFGNTIYF TGTGCCTGGGGTGTACGGTCGGGGTTTGGAAACACCATATATTTT
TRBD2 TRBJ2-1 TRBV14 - CASSQSGGLSYNEQFF TGTGCCAGCAGCCAGAGCGGGGGGCTTTCCTACAATGAGCAGTTCTTC
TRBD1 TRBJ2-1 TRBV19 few CASRGQGAGEQFF TGTGCCAGTAGGGGACAGGGGGCAGGTGAGCAGTTCTTC
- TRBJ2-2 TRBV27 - CASKRNTGELFF TGTGCCAGCAAGCGAAACACCGGGGAGCTGTTTTTT
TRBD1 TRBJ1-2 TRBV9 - CASRGPGQMIDGYTF TGTGCCAGCAGGGGGCCGGGACAGATGATAGATGGCTACACCTTC
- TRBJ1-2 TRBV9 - CASSVGWGQGTDGYTF TGTGCCAGCAGCGTTGGGTGGGGACAAGGGACGGATGGCTACACCTTC
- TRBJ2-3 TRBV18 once CASSPSGGTDTQYF TGTGCCAGCTCACCATCGGGGGGCACAGATACGCAGTATTTT
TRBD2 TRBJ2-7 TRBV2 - CASSASTSAVYEQYF TGCGCCAGCAGCGCCTCCACTAGCGCCGTTTACGAGCAGTACTTC
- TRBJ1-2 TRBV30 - CAWSNGRRNYGYTF TGTGCCTGGAGTAACGGCAGGAGGAACTATGGCTACACCTTC
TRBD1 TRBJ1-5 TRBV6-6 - CASKTGTGAGQPQHF TGTGCCAGCAAGACCGGGACAGGGGCTGGTCAGCCCCAGCATTTT
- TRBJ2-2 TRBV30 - CAWSVQYTGELFF TGTGCCTGGAGTGTACAGTACACCGGGGAGCTGTTTTTT
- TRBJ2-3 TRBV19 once CASSVGGAGTDTQYF TGTGCCAGTAGTGTCGGCGGAGCCGGTACAGATACGCAGTATTTT
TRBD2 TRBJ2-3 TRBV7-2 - CASSPGLASRDTQYF TGTGCCAGCAGCCCCGGACTAGCCTCTAGAGATACGCAGTATTTT
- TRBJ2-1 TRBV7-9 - CASRNREGSEQFF TGTGCCAGCAGGAACAGGGAGGGGAGTGAGCAGTTCTTC
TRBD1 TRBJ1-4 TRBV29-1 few CSVGGAGGVGEKLFF TGCAGCGTCGGAGGGGCAGGGGGCGTGGGGGAAAAACTGTTTTTT
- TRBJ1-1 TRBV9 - CASSVEAGPPYTEAFF TGTGCCAGCAGCGTAGAGGCAGGGCCTCCTTACACTGAAGCTTTCTTT
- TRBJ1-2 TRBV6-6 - CASTLSVGARGGYTF TGTGCCAGCACCCTGTCCGTGGGGGCGCGTGGTGGCTACACCTTC
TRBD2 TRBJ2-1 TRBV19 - CASSARSGIEQFF TGTGCCAGTAGTGCCCGTAGCGGGATTGAGCAGTTCTTC
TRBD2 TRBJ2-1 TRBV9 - CASSRTSGENNEQFF TGTGCCAGCAGCCGAACTAGCGGGGAGAACAATGAGCAGTTCTTC
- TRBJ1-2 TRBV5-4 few CASSSDSYGYTF TGTGCCAGCAGCTCCGACAGCTATGGCTACACCTTC
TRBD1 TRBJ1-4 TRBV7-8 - CASSLGQGNEKLFF TGTGCCAGCAGCTTAGGACAGGGTAATGAAAAACTGTTTTTT
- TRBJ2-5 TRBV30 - CAWSAYNQETQYF TGTGCCTGGAGTGCTTACAACCAAGAGACCCAGTACTTC
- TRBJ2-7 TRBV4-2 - CASSQEGTGPMFEQYF TGTGCCAGCAGCCAAGAAGGTACAGGACCGATGTTCGAGCAGTACTTC
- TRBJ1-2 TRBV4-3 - CASSQGTGGYGYTF TGCGCCAGCAGCCAAGGGACGGGAGGCTATGGCTACACCTTC
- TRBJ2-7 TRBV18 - CASSPLDSTPTEQYF TGTGCCAGCTCACCACTTGACAGTACTCCTACGGAGCAGTACTTC
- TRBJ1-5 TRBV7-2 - CASSPPGVGNQPQHF TGTGCCAGCAGCCCACCAGGGGTAGGCAATCAGCCCCAGCATTTT
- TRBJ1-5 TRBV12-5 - CASGFGGSNQPQHF TGTGCTAGTGGGTTTGGAGGAAGCAATCAGCCCCAGCATTTT
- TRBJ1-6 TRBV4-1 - CASSQEKLVNSPLHF TGCGCCAGCAGCCAAGAGAAACTTGTTAATTCACCCCTCCACTTT
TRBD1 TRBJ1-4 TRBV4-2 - CASSQATGGAANEKLFF TGTGCCAGCAGCCAAGCAACAGGGGGCGCAGCTAATGAAAAACTGTTTTTT
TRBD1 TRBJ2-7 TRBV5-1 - CASSTSTGTGAYEQYF TGCGCCAGCAGCACCTCGACCGGGACAGGGGCCTACGAGCAGTACTTC
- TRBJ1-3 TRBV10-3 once CAISEQESNLSGNTIYF TGTGCCATCAGTGAGCAGGAATCCAACCTCTCTGGAAACACCATATATTTT
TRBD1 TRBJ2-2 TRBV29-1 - CSAQSGTGYGGELFF TGCAGCGCCCAATCCGGGACAGGGTATGGCGGGGAGCTGTTTTTT
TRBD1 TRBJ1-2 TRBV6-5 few CASNQGDGGSSYTF TGTGCCAGCAACCAGGGGGATGGGGGAAGCAGCTACACCTTC
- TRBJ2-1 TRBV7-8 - CASSFDPGVEQFF TGTGCCAGCAGCTTCGACCCAGGGGTCGAGCAGTTCTTC
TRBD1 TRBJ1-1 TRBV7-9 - CASSPSRDRGWGNTEAFF TGTGCCAGCAGCCCTTCCCGGGACAGGGGTTGGGGGAACACTGAAGCTTTCTTT
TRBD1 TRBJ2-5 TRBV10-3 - CAIRETGALETQYF TGTGCCATCAGGGAGACAGGGGCCTTAGAGACCCAGTACTTC
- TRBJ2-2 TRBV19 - CASSPQGTRNGELFF TGTGCCAGTAGTCCCCAGGGGACACGTAACGGGGAGCTGTTTTTT
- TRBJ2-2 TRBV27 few CASSFSKGRAYEGELFF TGTGCCAGCAGTTTTAGTAAGGGGCGAGCGTATGAGGGGGAGCTGTTTTTT
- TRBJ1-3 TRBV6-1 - CASSGQSGNTIYF TGTGCCAGCAGCGGACAGTCTGGAAACACCATATATTTT
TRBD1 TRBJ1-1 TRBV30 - CAWTGGSTEAFF TGTGCCTGGACAGGGGGAAGCACTGAAGCTTTCTTT
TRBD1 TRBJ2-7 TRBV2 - CASSDGTGAYEQYF TGTGCCAGCAGTGATGGGACAGGGGCGTACGAGCAGTACTTC
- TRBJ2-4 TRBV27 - CASRLGGVGAKNIQYF TGTGCCAGCAGGCTGGGGGGAGTAGGGGCCAAAAACATTCAGTACTTC